This TCR beta chain was recorded in a study of T-cell memory formation after mild COVID-19 (dated by TCRdb to about 2021). General notes on the study: TCR sequence clusters from the two donors were found to be largely donor specific. T-cell clones expanding and contracting after mild COVID-19 in two donors were tracked by longitudinal TCRalpha and TCRbeta repertoire sequencing. The cohort was made up of two young adult volunteers, one female and one male, who were previously healthy.

Ficoll-Paque density gradient centrifugation was used to isolate PBMCs. The paper's findings and limits, for the study overall: Some responding clones were detected in pre-infection memory, which suggested that pre-existing cross-reactive memory T cells had joined the SARS-CoV-2 response. Whether the second-wave clones peaking on day 37 were SARS-CoV-2 specific was not confirmed. Clones that contracted from day 15 to 85 showed balanced CD4/CD8 phenotypes, whereas a second wave of clones that expanded from day 15 to 37 leaned towards CD4+. Only a couple of mild cases were covered by the study, and larger cohorts that include severe cases with pre-infection samples were considered necessary. Contracting CD4+ clones were found mainly in CM and EM memory subsets, while CD8+ clones were enriched in EMRA.

From the cysteine up to the phenylalanine, the CDR3 has a length of 15 residues. Of all the DNA, just the CDR3 is kept, 45 bases in frame from base 1. CDR1 is given as DFQATT and CDR2 as SNEGSKA, both from the germline V gene (reference sequence). V gives up 1 base and J gives up 4 bases, and the segment between their germline ends measures 16 bases. Instrument used: Illumina NovaSeq 6000. TCRalpha and TCRbeta cDNA libraries were built by 5'RACE with constant-segment primers, adding sample barcodes and unique molecular identifiers. RNA was extracted from every sample with Trizol reagent. Amplification of the libraries took two PCR steps, and the second step added a second sample barcode plus Illumina TruSeq adapters. Libraries were sequenced on an Illumina NovaSeq with 2 x 150 bp paired-end reads. The published analysis was carried out like this. Demultiplexing of reads and collapsing into UMI-guided consensus sequences were performed with migec v1.2.7. Using mixcr v2.1.11, UMI consensuses were aligned to TRA and TRB V and J templates and then assembled into clonotypes. Expanded or contracted clonotypes were those called significant by both edgeR and NoisET, with noise models trained on biological replicates. For edgeR calls, a false discovery rate-adjusted p below 0.01 and a log2 fold-change threshold of 1 were applied. PCA with hierarchical clustering of max-normalized trajectories of the 1000 most abundant clonotypes was used as exploratory dynamics analysis. Each responding clone was given a CD4 or CD8 phenotype based on the CD4+ and CD8+ repertoires, which had been sequenced separately. Using fastp at Q25 and MiXCR, TCRdb reprocessed the public reads and kept productive beta chains. All rows with the same CDR3 protein become a single entry with the most common DNA and genes. These V and J calls rely on TCRdb rather than the paper's analysis. The sample table records more than 400,000 distinct CDR3 sequences; about 20% of these occur just once. Roughly an eighth of the sample rests with the top ten.

The sample holds a few counts of this clonotype. Its recognized antigen is unknown. Base qualities are not provided; no much larger clone lies one nucleotide away. This TCR was sampled from an adult woman who had mild COVID-19 (a few samples of this study predate the infection). The sample titles of this study are shuffled in the database, so cell type and time point are left out; the donor was told from shared clones. The chain is assembled from TRBV20-1 and TRBJ1-1; the D gene remains uncertain. The sequencing input was PBMCs or a T cell subset sorted from them (not recorded which). The CDR3 protein is CSARGFGFGSTEAFF. The nucleotides are TGCAGTGCTAGAGGCTTTGGGTTTGGATCCACTGAAGCTTTCTTT.